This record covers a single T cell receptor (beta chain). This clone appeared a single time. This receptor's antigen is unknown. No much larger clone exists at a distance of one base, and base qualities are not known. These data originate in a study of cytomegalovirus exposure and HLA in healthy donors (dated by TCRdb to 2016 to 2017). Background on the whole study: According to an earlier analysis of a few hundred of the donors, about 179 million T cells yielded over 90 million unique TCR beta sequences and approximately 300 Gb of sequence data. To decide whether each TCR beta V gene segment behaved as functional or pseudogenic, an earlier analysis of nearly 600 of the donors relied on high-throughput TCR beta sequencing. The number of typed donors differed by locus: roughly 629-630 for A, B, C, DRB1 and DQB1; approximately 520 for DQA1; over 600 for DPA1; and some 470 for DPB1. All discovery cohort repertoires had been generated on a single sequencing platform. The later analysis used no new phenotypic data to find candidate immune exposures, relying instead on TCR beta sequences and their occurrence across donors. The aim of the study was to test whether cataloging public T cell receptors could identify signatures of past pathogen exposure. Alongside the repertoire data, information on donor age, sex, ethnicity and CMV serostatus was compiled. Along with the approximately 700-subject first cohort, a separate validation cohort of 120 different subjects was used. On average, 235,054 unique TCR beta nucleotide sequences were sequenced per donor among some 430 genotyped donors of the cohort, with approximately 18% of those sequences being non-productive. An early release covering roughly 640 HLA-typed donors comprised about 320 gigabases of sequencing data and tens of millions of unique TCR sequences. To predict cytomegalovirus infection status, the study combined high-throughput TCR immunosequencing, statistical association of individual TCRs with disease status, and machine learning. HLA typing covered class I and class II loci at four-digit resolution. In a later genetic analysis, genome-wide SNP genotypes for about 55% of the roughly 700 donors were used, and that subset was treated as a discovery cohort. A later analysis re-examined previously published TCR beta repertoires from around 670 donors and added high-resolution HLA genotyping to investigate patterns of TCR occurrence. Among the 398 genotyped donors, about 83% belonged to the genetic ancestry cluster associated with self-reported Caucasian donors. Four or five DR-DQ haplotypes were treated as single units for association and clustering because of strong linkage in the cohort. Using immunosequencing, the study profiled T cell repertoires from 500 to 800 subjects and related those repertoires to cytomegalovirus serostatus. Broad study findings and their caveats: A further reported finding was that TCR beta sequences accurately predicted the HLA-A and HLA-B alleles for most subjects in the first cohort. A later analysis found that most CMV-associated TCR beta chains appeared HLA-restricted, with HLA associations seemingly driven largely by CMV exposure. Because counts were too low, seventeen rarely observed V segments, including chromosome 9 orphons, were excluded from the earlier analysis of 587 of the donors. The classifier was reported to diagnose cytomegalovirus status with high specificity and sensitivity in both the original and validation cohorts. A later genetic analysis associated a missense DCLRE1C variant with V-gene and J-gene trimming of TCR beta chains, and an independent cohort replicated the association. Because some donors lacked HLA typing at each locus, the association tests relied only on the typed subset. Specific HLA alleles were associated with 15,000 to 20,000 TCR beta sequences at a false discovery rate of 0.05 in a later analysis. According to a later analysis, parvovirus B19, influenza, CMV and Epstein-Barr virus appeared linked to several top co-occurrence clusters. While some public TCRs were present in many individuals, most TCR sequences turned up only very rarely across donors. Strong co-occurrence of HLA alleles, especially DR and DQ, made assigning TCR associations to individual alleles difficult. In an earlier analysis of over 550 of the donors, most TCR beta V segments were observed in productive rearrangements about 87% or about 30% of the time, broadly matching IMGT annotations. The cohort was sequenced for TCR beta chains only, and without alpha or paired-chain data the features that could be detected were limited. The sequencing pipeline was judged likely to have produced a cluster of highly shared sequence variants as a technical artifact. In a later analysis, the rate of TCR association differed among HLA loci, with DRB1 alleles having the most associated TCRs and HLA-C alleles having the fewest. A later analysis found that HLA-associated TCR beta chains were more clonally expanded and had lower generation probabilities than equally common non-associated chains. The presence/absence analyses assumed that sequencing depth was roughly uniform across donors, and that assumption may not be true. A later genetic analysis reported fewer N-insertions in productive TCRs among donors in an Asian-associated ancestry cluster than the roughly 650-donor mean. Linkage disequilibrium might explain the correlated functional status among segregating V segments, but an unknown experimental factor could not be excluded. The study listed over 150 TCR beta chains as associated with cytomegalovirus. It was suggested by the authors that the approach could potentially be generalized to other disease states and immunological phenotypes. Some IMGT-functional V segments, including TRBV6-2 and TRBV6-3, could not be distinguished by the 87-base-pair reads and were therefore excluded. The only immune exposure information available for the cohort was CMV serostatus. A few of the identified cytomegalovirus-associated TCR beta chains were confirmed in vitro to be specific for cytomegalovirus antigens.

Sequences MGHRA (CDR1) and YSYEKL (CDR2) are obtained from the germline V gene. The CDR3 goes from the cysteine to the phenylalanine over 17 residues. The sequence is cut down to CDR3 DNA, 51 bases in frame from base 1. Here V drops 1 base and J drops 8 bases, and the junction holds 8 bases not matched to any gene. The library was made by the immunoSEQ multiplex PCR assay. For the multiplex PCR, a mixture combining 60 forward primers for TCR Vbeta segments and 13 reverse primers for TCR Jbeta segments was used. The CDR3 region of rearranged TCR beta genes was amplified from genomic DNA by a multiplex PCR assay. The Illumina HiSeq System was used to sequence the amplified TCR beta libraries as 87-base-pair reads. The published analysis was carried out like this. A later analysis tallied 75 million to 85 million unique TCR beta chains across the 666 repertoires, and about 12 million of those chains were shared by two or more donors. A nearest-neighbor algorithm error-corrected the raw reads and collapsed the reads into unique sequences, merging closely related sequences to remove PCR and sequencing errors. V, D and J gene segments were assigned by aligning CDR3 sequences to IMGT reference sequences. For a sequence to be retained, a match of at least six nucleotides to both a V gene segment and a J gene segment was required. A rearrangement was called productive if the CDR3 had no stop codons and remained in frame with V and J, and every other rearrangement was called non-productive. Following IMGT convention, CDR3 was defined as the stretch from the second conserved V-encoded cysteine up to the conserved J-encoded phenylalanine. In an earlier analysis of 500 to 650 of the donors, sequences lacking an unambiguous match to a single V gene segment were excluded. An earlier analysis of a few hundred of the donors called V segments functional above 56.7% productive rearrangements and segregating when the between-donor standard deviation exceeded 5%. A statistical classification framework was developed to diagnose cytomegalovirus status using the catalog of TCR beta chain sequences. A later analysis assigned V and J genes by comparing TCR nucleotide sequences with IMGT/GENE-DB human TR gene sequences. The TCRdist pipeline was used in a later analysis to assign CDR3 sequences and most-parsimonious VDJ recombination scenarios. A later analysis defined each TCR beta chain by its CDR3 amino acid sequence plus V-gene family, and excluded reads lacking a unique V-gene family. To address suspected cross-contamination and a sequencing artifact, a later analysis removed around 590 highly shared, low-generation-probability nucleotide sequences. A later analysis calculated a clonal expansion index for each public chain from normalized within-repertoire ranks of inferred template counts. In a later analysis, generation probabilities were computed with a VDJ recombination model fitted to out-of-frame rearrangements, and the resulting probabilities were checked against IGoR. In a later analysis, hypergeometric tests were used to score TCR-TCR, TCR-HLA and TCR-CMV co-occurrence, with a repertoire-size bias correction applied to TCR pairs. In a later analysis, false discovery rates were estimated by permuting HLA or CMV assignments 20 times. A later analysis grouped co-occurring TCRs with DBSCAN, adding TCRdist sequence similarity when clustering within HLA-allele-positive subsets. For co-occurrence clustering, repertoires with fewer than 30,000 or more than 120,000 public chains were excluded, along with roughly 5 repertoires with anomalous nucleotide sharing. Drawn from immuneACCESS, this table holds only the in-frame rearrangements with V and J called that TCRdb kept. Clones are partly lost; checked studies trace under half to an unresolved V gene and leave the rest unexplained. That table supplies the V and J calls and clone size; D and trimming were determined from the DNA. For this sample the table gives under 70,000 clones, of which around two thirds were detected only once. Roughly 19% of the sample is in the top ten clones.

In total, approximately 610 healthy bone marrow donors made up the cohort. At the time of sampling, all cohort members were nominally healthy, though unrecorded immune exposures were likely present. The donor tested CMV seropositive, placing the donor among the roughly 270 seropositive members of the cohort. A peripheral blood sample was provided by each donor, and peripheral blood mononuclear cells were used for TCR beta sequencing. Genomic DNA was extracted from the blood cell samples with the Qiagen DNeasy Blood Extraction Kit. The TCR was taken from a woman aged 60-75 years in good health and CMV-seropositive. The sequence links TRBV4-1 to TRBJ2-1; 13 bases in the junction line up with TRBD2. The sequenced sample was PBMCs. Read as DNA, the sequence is TGCGCCAGCAGCCAAGTTCAACTAGCGGGGGGGTTGGATGAGCAGTTCTTC. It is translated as CASSQVQLAGGLDEQFF.